One sample yielded the 29 T cell receptor beta chains listed below, sequenced in a study of regulatory T cells in long-lasting Graves disease. This sample's time point: persistent/refractory GD, antithyroid drugs over 5 years with positive TRAb. RNA extracted from PBMCs served as the sequencing template. Arm-PCR of CDR3 regions with iRepertoire HTBI primers generated TCR beta libraries. MiXCR was run by TCRdb on the multiplex PCR reads, yielding one entry per CDR3 protein. The data show about 660,000 distinct CDR3 sequences, about 30% seen once. Sample: peripheral blood mononuclear cells (PBMCs), taken when the disease was refractory, from a patient treated with antithyroid drugs. These receptors all come from a female donor with Graves disease.

Only a few counts were recorded for this clonotype. The chain has TRBV4-1 and TRBJ2-7; D might be TRBD2 (6 bases). Germline V gene data show CDR1 as MGHRA and CDR2 as YSYEKL. The CDR3 extends over 15 amino acids. The V and J ends lost 4 bases and 5 bases respectively, with 18 bases between them. For the CDR3, the DNA is TGCGCCAGCAGCCCCTATACGGGGGAGAACCACGAGCAGTACTTC. This encodes CASSPYTGENHEQYF.

The chain combines TRBV5-1 with TRBJ1-1; D not resolved. Trimming pared 6 bases from V and 0 bases from J, leaving 6 bases between. The CDR3 loop spans 12 amino acids. Germline CDR1 reads SGHRS; CDR2 reads YFSETQ. CDR3 residues: CASKRVNTEAFF. CDR3 bases: TGCGCCAGCAAGAGAGTGAACACTGAAGCTTTCTTT.

V and J are TRBV2 and TRBJ2-7; TRBD2 aligns across 9 bases. Germline values: CDR1 SNHLY, CDR2 FYNNEI. V was clipped by 5 bases and J by 3 bases; unmatched bases: 5. The CDR3 covers 14 residues. This CDR3 is CASSLAGRNYEQYF. CDR3 nucleotides: TGTGCCAGCAGTCTAGCGGGACGTAACTACGAGCAGTACTTC.

This clonotype has ten or more counts. The chain joins TRBV28 to TRBJ2-7; D ambiguous. CDR1 MDHEN and CDR2 SYDVKM come from the germline V gene. The CDR3 runs 11 residues. V lost 2 bases and J 7 bases, leaving 6 bases between the germline ends. CDR3 region: CASSLGPEQYF. The CDR3 DNA sequence: TGTGCCAGCAGTTTAGGGCCGGAGCAGTACTTC.

The chain is built from TRBV19 and TRBJ1-4; perhaps TRBD1 as D (6 bases). Germline V gene lookup returns CDR1 LNHDA and CDR2 SQIVND (reference sequence). Trimming removed 6 bases at V and 4 bases at J, with 9 bases between. The CDR3 extends over 13 amino acids. The CDR3 protein is CASSGTLNEKLFF. Here the CDR3 DNA reads TGTGCCAGTAGCGGGACACTTAATGAAAAACTGTTTTTT.

This clonotype was picked up a small number of times. V and J are TRBV6-2 or TRBV6-3 and TRBJ1-4, with D perhaps TRBD1 (5 bases). The CDR3 covers 18 residues. The germline V gene has CDR1 MNHEY and CDR2 SVGEGT. The germline V and J ends were trimmed by 4 bases and 0 bases, with 18 bases remaining between them. As DNA, the CDR3 is TGTGCCAGCAGTTCCCGGACACCAGGGTTTGCAACTAATGAAAAACTGTTTTTT. Translation gives CASSSRTPGFATNEKLFF.

This sequence joins TRBV7-9 and TRBJ2-7; a possible D gene is TRBD1 (7 bases). The V and J ends lost 5 bases and 2 bases respectively, with 16 bases between them. The CDR3 length is 15 residues. Germline assignment: CDR1 SEHNR and CDR2 FQNEAQ (reference sequence). The CDR3 DNA follows: TGTGCCAGCAGCCCGGGGGCACAGGGGACCTACGAGCAGTACTTC. Its protein product is CASSPGAQGTYEQYF.

The V gene is TRBV24-1, the J gene TRBJ2-3, with 14 positions matching TRBD2. J gave up 4 bases and V 4 bases, and 3 bases lay outside the gene matches. This CDR3 is 16 amino acids long. From germline, CDR1 is KGHDR and CDR2 SFDVKD. As DNA, the CDR3 is TGTGCCACCAGTGACGCGGGACTAGCGGGAGCAGATACGCAGTATTTT. Translation: CATSDAGLAGADTQYF.

This clonotype was seen a few times. This sequence joins TRBV6-2 or TRBV6-3 and TRBJ2-3; D is ambiguous. This CDR3 spans 15 amino acids. From germline, CDR1 is MNHEY and CDR2 SVGEGT. V dropped 2 bases and J dropped 4 bases, with 13 bases sitting between them. CDR3 protein: CASSYKTNGADTQYF. The CDR3 DNA is TGTGCCAGCAGTTACAAGACGAATGGGGCAGATACGCAGTATTTT.

This clonotype turned up a few times. J is TRBJ1-2 and V is TRBV30; a possible D gene is TRBD1 (5 bases). Looked up from germline, CDR1 is GTSNPN and CDR2 is SVGIG (reference sequence). Trimming cost V 0 bases and J 13 bases, with 15 bases left between them. The CDR3 is made up of 12 amino acids. This CDR3 is CAWSVPGGTGTF. DNA of the CDR3: TGTGCCTGGAGTGTACCTGGGGGTACTGGCACCTTC.

The chain uses TRBV30 and TRBJ2-7, with 10 bases fitting TRBD2. Trimming at V came to 2 bases and at J to 3 bases, leaving 7 bases not matched to a gene. This CDR3 is built from 15 residues. Looked up from germline, CDR1 is GTSNPN and CDR2 is SVGIG (reference sequence). DNA for the CDR3: TGTGCCTGGAGTACAACCGGGACTAGCGTCTACGAGCAGTACTTC. Translating it yields CAWSTTGTSVYEQYF. Variable domain in full (rest from reference TRBV30 and TRBJ2-7): SQTIHQWPATLVQPVGSPLSLECTVEGTSNPNLYWYRQAAGRGLQLLFYSVGIGQISSEVPQNLSASRPQDRQFILSSKKLLLSDSGFYLCAWSTTGTSVYEQYFGPGTRLTVT.

A single count supports this clonotype. Compared with germline, one end of the junction differs, possibly owing to a read error. The chain has TRBV6-2 or TRBV6-3 and TRBJ1-2; D remains unclear. This CDR3 is 15 amino acids long. Germline V gives CDR1 MNHEY, CDR2 SVGEGT. The CDR3 DNA sequence: TGTGCCAGCAGAACCGCTTCCTCGGGGTACTATGACTACACCTTC. Its translation is CASRTASSGYYDYTF.

This clonotype was picked up a small number of times. The J gene is TRBJ2-7, the V gene TRBV20-1; 8 positions agree with TRBD2. With V trimmed by 3 bases and J by 1 base, 11 bases remained unmatched. The CDR3 has 16 residues. The germline CDR1 and CDR2 sequences are DFQATT and SNEGSKA (reference sequence). The CDR3 loop reads CSARPGAGDISYEQYF. The CDR3 DNA sequence: TGCAGTGCTAGGCCCGGAGCGGGAGATATATCCTACGAGCAGTACTTC.

The chain carries TRBV12-3 or TRBV12-4 and TRBJ2-1; 12 positions match TRBD2. There are 16 residues in the CDR3. The trim removed 5 bases at V and 6 bases at J, leaving 8 bases unmatched. CDR3 loop: CASSPVTSGRPNEQFF. The CDR3 DNA sequence: TGTGCCAGCAGTCCCGTTACTAGCGGGAGGCCCAATGAGCAGTTCTTC.

This chain connects TRBV2 to TRBJ2-3; D unclear. Germline-derived CDR1 and CDR2 are SNHLY and FYNNEI. V was clipped by 5 bases and J by 8 bases, with 8 bases between them. This CDR3 is 11 amino acids long. The DNA for the CDR3 is TGTGCCAGCAGTAGCGCCGGTACGCAGTATTTT. This gives the protein CASSSAGTQYF.

This clonotype turned up a few times. The CDR3 DNA sequence: TGTGCCAGCAGTGAGCTTCTAGCGGGGGTGGTAGCCAAAAACATTCAGTACTTC. Amino acid sequence: CASSELLAGVVAKNIQYF. The chain recombines TRBV6-1 with TRBJ2-4; 10 bases match TRBD2. The CDR3 is made up of 18 amino acids. The V and J ends lost 3 bases and 0 bases, in that order; junction bases with no gene match: 8. The germline V gene has CDR1 MNHNS and CDR2 SASEGT.

This sequence joins TRBV15 and TRBJ1-1; perhaps TRBD1 as D (6 bases). Germline V gene data show CDR1 as LNHNV and CDR2 as YYDKDF (reference sequence). The CDR3 length is 17 residues. Trimming pared 1 base from V and 0 bases from J, leaving 15 bases between. The CDR3 DNA is TGTGCCACCAGCAGAGGCGGGTCAGGGGCTTTGAACACTGAAGCTTTCTTT. Amino acid sequence: CATSRGGSGALNTEAFF. Full variable domain (rest looked up from reference TRBV15 and TRBJ1-1): DAMVIQNPRYQVTQFGKPVTLSCSQTLNHNVMYWYQQKSSQAPKLLFHYYDKDFNNEADTPDNFQSRRPNTSFCFLDIRSPGLGDTAMYLCATSRGGSGALNTEAFFGQGTRLTVV.

This clonotype has at least ten counts. This chain's CDR3 is CASSYGRPEVHSPLHF. Written as DNA, the CDR3 is TGTGCCAGCAGTTATGGTCGACCGGAGGTCCATTCACCCCTCCACTTT. The chain uses TRBV6-2 or TRBV6-3 and TRBJ1-6; D not certain. Germline CDR1 is MNHEY and CDR2 is SVGEGT. Trimming shortened V by 3 bases and J by 8 bases, and 17 bases separated the two germline ends. CDR3 length: 16 residues.

This chain joins TRBV7-2 and TRBJ1-5, with D possibly TRBD1 on 5 matching bases. V gave up 3 bases and J gave up 5 bases, with 8 bases separating them. Germline V gene sequence: CDR1 SGHTA, CDR2 FQGNSA. CDR3 length: 13 amino acids. Here the CDR3 DNA reads TGTGCCAGCAGCTTTCCAGGGCATCAGCCCCAGCATTTT. Encoded protein: CASSFPGHQPQHF.

The V call is TRBV28, the J call TRBJ2-5; possible D gene TRBD1, 5 bases. The CDR3 runs to 13 residues. Germline V gene lookup returns CDR1 MDHEN and CDR2 SYDVKM. Trimming pared 4 bases from V and 4 bases from J, leaving 10 bases between. CDR3: CASSYRTRETQYF. The CDR3 nucleotides read TGTGCCAGCAGTTACAGGACACGAGAGACCCAGTACTTC. Complete variable domain (other parts from reference TRBV28 and TRBJ2-5): DVKVTQSSRYLVKRTGEKVFLECVQDMDHENMFWYRQDPGLGLRLIYFSYDVKMKEKGDIPEGYSVSREKKERFSLILESASTNQTSMYLCASSYRTRETQYFGPGTRLLVL.

V is TRBV6-5 and J is TRBJ2-5; D is unresolved. Germline lookup yields CDR1 MNHEY and CDR2 SVGAGI. The V and J ends lost 3 bases and 5 bases respectively, with 16 bases between them. The CDR3 totals 15 residues. This CDR3 reads CASSYTSVHCETQYF. DNA for the CDR3: TGTGCCAGCAGTTATACGTCGGTGCATTGCGAGACCCAGTACTTC.

This clonotype was found a few times. The chain combines TRBV30 with TRBJ1-2, with 8 bases that match TRBD1. CDR1 is GTSNPN and CDR2 is SVGIG in the germline V gene (reference sequence). V lost 8 bases and J lost 8; bases outside the gene matches: 10. This CDR3 region has 12 residues. The CDR3 bases are TGTGCCAGCAATACTCCAGGGGGCGGCTACACCTTC. Translation: CASNTPGGGYTF.

This clonotype was recorded only once. J is TRBJ2-3 and V is TRBV20-1, with 10 positions matching TRBD2. Germline V gene lookup returns CDR1 DFQATT and CDR2 SNEGSKA (reference sequence). CDR3 length equals 13 residues. V lost 5 bases and J lost 3; bases outside the gene matches: 2. CDR3 bases: TGCAGTGCTCAGGGACTAGCGACAGATACGCAGTATTTT. It is translated as CSAQGLATDTQYF.

The chain couples TRBV6-2 or TRBV6-3 to TRBJ1-4, with TRBD1 identical over 9 bases. The CDR3 runs 14 residues. Germline assignment: CDR1 MNHEY and CDR2 SVGEGT. V lost 6 bases and J lost 7; bases outside the gene matches: 6. CDR3 nucleotide sequence: TGTGCCAGCAGCCGCGGACAGGGGAGTGAAAAACTGTTTTTT. It specifies CASSRGQGSEKLFF.

The table lists this clonotype with a few counts. This chain links TRBV28 with TRBJ2-2, with 10 positions matching TRBD1. Germline CDR1 is MDHEN and CDR2 is SYDVKM. V shed 5 bases and J 5 bases; nucleotides not matched to a gene: 8. This CDR3 is 16 amino acids long. The CDR3 DNA is TGTGCCAGCAGTACAAGACAGGGGGCCCGAACCGGGGAGCTGTTTTTT. Its protein is CASSTRQGARTGELFF.

The sample holds many counts of this clonotype. The rearrangement links TRBV28 to TRBJ1-6; 8 positions agree with TRBD1. Looked up from germline, CDR1 is MDHEN and CDR2 is SYDVKM. V shed 5 bases, J shed 6 bases, and the junction held 3 bases outside the gene matches. The CDR3 length is 14 residues. Written as DNA, the CDR3 is TGTGCCAGCAGTCTGGACAGGGCTAATTCACCCCTCCACTTT. The encoded protein is CASSLDRANSPLHF.

The V and J genes are TRBV28 and TRBJ2-5; 12 positions match TRBD2. Trimming cost V 2 bases and J 4 bases; bases outside gene matches: 2. The germline gives CDR1 MDHEN, CDR2 SYDVKM. CDR3 length: 15 residues. CDR3 DNA sequence: TGTGCCAGCAGTTTACCGGGACTAGCGGGAGAGACCCAGTACTTC. Residues: CASSLPGLAGETQYF.

J is TRBJ1-4 and V is TRBV20-1, with 8 positions matching TRBD1. Germline lookup yields CDR1 DFQATT and CDR2 SNEGSKA (reference sequence). This CDR3 is 14 amino acids long. CDR3 residues: CSPKRDRPNEKLFF. CDR3 sequence (DNA): TGCAGCCCTAAGCGGGACAGGCCTAATGAAAAACTGTTTTTT.

The chain links TRBV12-3 or TRBV12-4 to TRBJ1-5, with 7 bases matching TRBD1. The CDR3 runs to 15 residues. V trimming: 6 bases; J trimming: 1 base; junction bases outside the gene matches: 6. CDR3 DNA: TGTGCCAGCAGCGCTAGACAGGGAAGCAATCAGCCCCAGCATTTT. Translation: CASSARQGSNQPQHF.